The 2 T cell receptor beta chains in this list originate from one sample, sequenced in a study of metastatic and nonmetastatic thyroid tumors. MiXCR was used by TCRdb to re-call the PCR reads. There are over 40,000 clones in the sample; 10% to 12% occur only once, and roughly 25% lies in the top ten. Thyroid surgery had not been preceded by any treatment in any patient. Sample: blood. Every receptor here comes from a female donor with papillary thyroid cancer or a benign thyroid nodule (not recorded which). Some clones in this sample may be carry-over from other donors' samples.

The chain joins TRBV11-2 to TRBJ2-6; 7 positions match TRBD2. CDR1 is SGHAT and CDR2 is FQNNGV in the germline V gene. CDR3 length: 17 amino acids. The V and J ends lost 1 base and 0 bases, in that order; junction bases with no gene match: 3. In nucleotides, the CDR3 is TGTGCCAGCAGCTTAGGTTGGGGGGGCTCTGGGGCCAACGTCCTGACTTTC. It is translated as CASSLGWGGSGANVLTF.

This clone showed up many times. This chain uses TRBV4-2 with TRBJ1-2; D perhaps matches TRBD1 (5 bases). Germline CDR1 LGHNA, CDR2 YNFKEQ. Trimming took off 0 bases at V and 4 bases at J, with 9 bases between the two ends. This CDR3 spans 14 amino acids. CDR3 residues: CASSQDGASYGYTF. For the CDR3, the DNA is TGTGCCAGCAGCCAAGATGGGGCCTCCTATGGCTACACCTTC.